Below, one T cell receptor beta chain is given with its context. The treatment is: 15 to 20 received Ad26.COV2.S at low or high dose, single or two shots; about 5 received placebo; per-sample allocation not given. The samples date from day 63 after the first vaccine or placebo injection. Produced via immunoSEQ multiplex PCR; TCRdb's table is partial and in-frame only. The sample lists about 500,000 clones, around 89% occurring once. The CDR3 loop spans 16 amino acids. V lost 4 bases to trimming and J lost 2 bases, with 19 bases between them. The V gene's germline CDR1 is SGHRS and CDR2 YFSETQ. This specimen belongs to a study of Ad26.COV2.S vaccination and SARS-CoV-2 variants.

The sequenced sample was peripheral blood, obtained in a trial of Ad26.COV2.S vaccine versus placebo. The source is a person between 18 and 60 years old who received the Ad26.COV2.S COVID-19 vaccine or a placebo. The chain uses TRBV5-1 and TRBJ2-7; a weak D match, TRBD1 (6 bases). The CDR3 DNA follows: TGCGCCAGCAGCAGTGTGTCCAGGGGAGTACCCTACGAGCAGTACTTC. Its translation: CASSSVSRGVPYEQYF.